These T cell receptor beta chains were read from a single sample in a study of T cells in localized non-small cell lung cancer. Assay used: immunoSEQ multiplex PCR; TCRdb lists only in-frame clones, some missing. Of roughly 38,000 clones in the sample, just over 85% were seen once. Sequences were derived from peripheral blood mononuclear cells, sampled before any cancer treatment. These receptors were collected from a male donor at least 60 years old with stage II lung adenocarcinoma. Each CDR3 is given with its conserved first and last residue. Each record gives: V gene, clone size, J gene, D gene, CDR3 DNA, CDR3 protein. The D gene is left open where the match is weak. Clone size is shown for a subset of rows, as once, few, many or a class of expanded clone.

TRBV7-3	-	TRBJ2-3	-	TGTGCCAGCAGCTCCCAGGGGGGGAGTGGCACAGATACGCAGTATTTT	CASSSQGGSGTDTQYF
TRBV19	-	TRBJ2-2	TRBD2	TGTGCCAGTACCGACGGCGGGGGGACCGGGGAGCTGTTTTTT	CASTDGGGTGELFF
TRBV6-5	once	TRBJ1-4	TRBD1	TGTGCCAGCAGGCCGGGGGCAGGGGGCACTGAAAAACTGTTTTTT	CASRPGAGGTEKLFF
TRBV10-1	few	TRBJ1-2	-	TGCGCCAGCAGTGAGACCGCTAACTATGGCTACACCTTC	CASSETANYGYTF
TRBV11-2	few	TRBJ1-1	-	TGTGCCAGCAGCTTAGAGTGGGGCCGCTCGAACACTGAAGCTTTCTTT	CASSLEWGRSNTEAFF
TRBV2	-	TRBJ2-5	TRBD1	TGTGCCAGCAGCGATAACCGGGACAGCCTGTACCAAGAGACCCAGTACTTC	CASSDNRDSLYQETQYF
TRBV4-3	few	TRBJ2-1	-	TGCGCCAGCAGCCAAGATATTGGGCCTACTAACAATGAGCAGTTCTTC	CASSQDIGPTNNEQFF
TRBV6-5	-	TRBJ2-7	TRBD1	TGTGCCAGCGGGTCCAACAGGGGGCGGGGCGAGCAGTACTTC	CASGSNRGRGEQYF
TRBV4-3	-	TRBJ2-7	-	TGCGCCAGCAGCCTCAGAAGCGATTCAGGGGGGGATTTACGCTACGAGCAGTACTTC	CASSLRSDSGGDLRYEQYF
TRBV6-5	-	TRBJ1-4	-	TGTGCCAGCTCACCACCAACTAATGAAAAACTGTTTTTT	CASSPPTNEKLFF
TRBV13	-	TRBJ1-2	-	TGTGCCAGCAGCTTAGCCGGGCTGCGGGGGTATACCTTC	CASSLAGLRGYTF
TRBV7-9	-	TRBJ2-7	TRBD1	TGTGCCAGCACACGTAGACAGGGGGCCTACGAGCAGTACTTC	CASTRRQGAYEQYF
TRBV7-6	-	TRBJ2-7	-	TGTGCCAGCAGCTTACAATACCTCTACGAGCAGTACTTC	CASSLQYLYEQYF
TRBV6-6	-	TRBJ2-7	-	TGTGCCAGCAGTTACGATCCTTCCCTCTACGAGCAGTACTTC	CASSYDPSLYEQYF
TRBV4-1	-	TRBJ2-2	TRBD2	TGCGCCAGCAGCTACGGGTTTGGGTGGACACGGACTAGCGGGCCGTCCGGGGAGCTGTTTTTT	CASSYGFGWTRTSGPSGELFF
TRBV6-5	-	TRBJ2-1	-	TGTGCCAGCATAGAACCAGGGGGAGGTGAGCAGTTCTTC	CASIEPGGGEQFF
TRBV5-5	once	TRBJ2-1	-	TGTGCCAGCAGCCAACGCCCCTACAATGAGCAGTTCTTC	CASSQRPYNEQFF
TRBV7-9	-	TRBJ1-3	-	TGTGCCAGCAGCTTAGACAGATCTGGAAACACCATATATTTT	CASSLDRSGNTIYF
TRBV11-2	-	TRBJ2-6	-	TGTGCCAGCAGCTTAGTGGGTGGGGCCAACGTCCTGACTTTC	CASSLVGGANVLTF
TRBV7-8	-	TRBJ2-3	-	TGTGCCAGCAGCTTGGGGGTTACAGATACGCAGTATTTT	CASSLGVTDTQYF
TRBV30	-	TRBJ1-2	-	TGTGCCTGGAGTTGGCAGCTTAACTATGGCTACACCTTC	CAWSWQLNYGYTF
TRBV5-1	-	TRBJ1-1	TRBD1	TGCGCCAGCAGCTCAATACCGGGACAGAATGCAAATGAAGCTTTCTTT	CASSSIPGQNANEAFF
TRBV6-1	-	TRBJ2-7	TRBD1	TGTGCCAGCAGGACGGGTGGACAGGGGGCTTACGAGCAGTACTTC	CASRTGGQGAYEQYF
TRBV19	-	TRBJ2-5	-	TGTGCCAGTAGTTCTCTGGTCAGTAATCAAGAGACCCAGTACTTC	CASSSLVSNQETQYF
TRBV5-1	-	TRBJ1-4	-	TGCGCCAGCAGCTTGGAGGTACAGGGCGAAAAACTGTTTTTT	CASSLEVQGEKLFF
TRBV6-1	-	TRBJ1-5	-	TGTGCCAGCAGTGTATGGGGGAGCAATCAGCCCCAGCATTTT	CASSVWGSNQPQHF
TRBV7-9	-	TRBJ2-7	TRBD1	TGTGCCAGCAGCTTAGTGGGACAGATCTACGAGCAGTACTTC	CASSLVGQIYEQYF
TRBV30	-	TRBJ1-1	-	TGTGCCTGCCGAGGGACTGAAGCTTTCTTT	CACRGTEAFF
TRBV19	-	TRBJ1-4	TRBD1	TGTGCCAGTAGTGCCGGACAGGGGCGGAATGAAAAACTGTTTTTT	CASSAGQGRNEKLFF
TRBV6-5	-	TRBJ1-5	TRBD1	TGTGCCAGCAGGGGACAGGGGGCATCACAGCCCCAGCATTTT	CASRGQGASQPQHF
TRBV18	-	TRBJ2-1	-	TGTGCCAGCTCACCTCTGGGCCAGGCCGGGAGCAATGAGCAGTTCTTC	CASSPLGQAGSNEQFF
TRBV10-3	-	TRBJ1-2	-	TGTGCCATCAGTGAGAGGGAATATGGCTACACCTTC	CAISEREYGYTF
TRBV5-4	once	TRBJ2-2	-	TGTGCCAGCAGCTCGGACCCTGGAAGGAACACCGGGGAGCTGTTTTTT	CASSSDPGRNTGELFF
TRBV28	-	TRBJ1-1	TRBD1	TGTGCCAGCAGCCGCGGGGACAGGAGGAACACTGAAGCTTTCTTT	CASSRGDRRNTEAFF
TRBV7-8	-	TRBJ1-5	-	TGTGCCAGCAGCCGCAGAGACTTCAGCAATCAGCCCCAGCATTTT	CASSRRDFSNQPQHF
TRBV5-1	-	TRBJ2-1	-	TGCGCCAGCAGCTTGGGTGGGAGTGGTTCGTTCTTC	CASSLGGSGSFF
TRBV5-1	once	TRBJ2-4	TRBD1	TGCGCCAGCAGCCCGGACAGGGCCGAAAACATTCAGTACTTC	CASSPDRAENIQYF
TRBV21-1	few	TRBJ1-1	-	TGTGCCAGCAGACCTTTGGGCCGCTCGAACACTGAAGCTTTCTTT	CASRPLGRSNTEAFF
TRBV2	few	TRBJ1-2	-	TGTGCCAGCAGTGTCGGCAGGGTGGACTATGGCTACACCTTC	CASSVGRVDYGYTF